This T cell receptor (beta chain) came from a study of cytomegalovirus exposure and HLA in healthy donors. The study, taken as a whole, reports: Per a prior analysis, the majority of TCR beta V segments were productive roughly 87% or roughly 30% of the time. A classifier reportedly called cytomegalovirus status with high sensitivity and specificity.

The CDR3 consists of 16 residues. V was shortened by 5 bases and J by 4 bases, with 20 bases between the two germline ends. Germline V gene data show CDR1 as MDHEN and CDR2 as SYDVKM. PCR amplification relied on 60 Vbeta primers (plus 13 Jbeta primers). The protocol was immunoSEQ multiplex PCR, while the TCRdb copy is restricted to in-frame clones and leaves out a portion. The sample includes 95,000 to 100,000 clones, over 8% of them seen just once. In regard to this clone: Its antigen is currently unknown.

The sequenced sample consisted of PBMCs. The chain couples TRBV28 to TRBJ1-2, with D possibly TRBD1 on 5 matching bases. The receptor was derived from a man aged 50-59 years in good health and CMV-seropositive. DNA of the CDR3: TGTGCCAGCAGTCCCGGGGGAGGCCGGAGTGGCTATGGCTACACCTTC. It is translated as CASSPGGGRSGYGYTF.